This entry is about one T cell receptor beta chain. The sample is drawn from a study of blood T cell repertoires in COVID-19. Data came from immunoSEQ multiplex PCR; TCRdb stores just in-frame clones and leaves some out. Here the sample spans approximately 400,000 clones, roughly four fifths being singletons. Trimming took 9 bases from V and 4 from J; bases not matched to a gene: 10. The CDR3 spans 15 residues. The germline CDR1 and CDR2 sequences are LGHDT and YNNKEL (reference sequence). The material sequenced was PBMCs or T cells enriched from blood (not recorded which). The V call is TRBV3-1 (or the pseudogene TRBV3-2), the J call TRBJ2-5; TRBD2 aligns across 11 bases. The receptor's source is a woman in her forties or fifties who had recovered from COVID-19. The CDR3 DNA reads TGTGCCAGTAGCGGGGGGGCCTTCCCAGCAGAGACCCAGTACTTC. Residues: CASSGGAFPAETQYF.